This TCR beta chain stems from a study of T cells in Graves' hyperthyroidism and ophthalmopathy. Germline V lookup: CDR1 MNHNS, CDR2 SASEGT. The CDR3 contains 15 residues. J lost 2 bases, V lost 6 bases, and 6 bases had no gene match. This clonotype was found a few times. Across 18 months, stable Graves' hyperthyroidism was marked by no progression to ophthalmopathy. It was RNA transcripts that yielded the amplified TCR beta CDR3 regions. With the HTBI primer set, the TCR CDR3 went through a first round of RT-PCR. One entry per CDR3 protein results from TCRdb running MiXCR on the multiplex PCR reads. The table records about 760,000 distinct CDR3 sequences, roughly 32% of them present only once.

Sequenced material: blood. V and J are TRBV6-1 and TRBJ1-2; 10 nucleotides match TRBD1. The source is a woman aged 40 to 55 with Graves' hyperthyroidism. The CDR3 protein is CASRDPGQGNYGYTF. CDR3 nucleotides: TGTGCCAGCAGAGACCCGGGACAGGGGAACTATGGCTACACCTTC.